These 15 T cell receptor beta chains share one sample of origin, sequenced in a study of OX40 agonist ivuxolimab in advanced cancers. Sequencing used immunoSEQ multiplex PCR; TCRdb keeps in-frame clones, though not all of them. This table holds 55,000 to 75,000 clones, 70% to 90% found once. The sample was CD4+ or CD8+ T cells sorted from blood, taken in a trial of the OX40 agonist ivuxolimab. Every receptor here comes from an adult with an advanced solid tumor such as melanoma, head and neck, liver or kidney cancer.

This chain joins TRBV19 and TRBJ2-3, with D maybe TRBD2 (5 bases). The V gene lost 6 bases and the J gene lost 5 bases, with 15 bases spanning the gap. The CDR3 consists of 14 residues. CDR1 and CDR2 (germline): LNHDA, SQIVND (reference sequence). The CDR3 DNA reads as TGTGCCAGTAGCGACCCCCCCGAGGGAGATACGCAGTATTTT. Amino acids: CASSDPPEGDTQYF.

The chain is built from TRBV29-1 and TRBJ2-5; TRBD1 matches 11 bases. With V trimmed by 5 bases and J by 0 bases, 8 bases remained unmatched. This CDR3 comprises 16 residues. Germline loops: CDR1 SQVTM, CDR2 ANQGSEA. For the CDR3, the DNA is TGCAGCGTTCCCCTCAGGGACAGGGGGTACCAAGAGACCCAGTACTTC. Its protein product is CSVPLRDRGYQETQYF.

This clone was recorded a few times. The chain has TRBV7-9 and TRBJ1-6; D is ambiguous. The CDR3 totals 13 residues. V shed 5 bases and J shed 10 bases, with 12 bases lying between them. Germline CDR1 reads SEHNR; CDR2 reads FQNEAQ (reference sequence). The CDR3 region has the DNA TGTGCCAGCAGCCGGACCCAGGAATCACCCCTCCACTTT. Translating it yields CASSRTQESPLHF.

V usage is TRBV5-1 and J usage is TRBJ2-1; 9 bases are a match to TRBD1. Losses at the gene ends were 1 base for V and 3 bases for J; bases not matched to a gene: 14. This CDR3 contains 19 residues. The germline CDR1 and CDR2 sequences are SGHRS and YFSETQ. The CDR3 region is CASSLMGRRDREVYNEQFF. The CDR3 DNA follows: TGCGCCAGCAGCTTGATGGGGCGGCGGGACAGGGAAGTCTACAATGAGCAGTTCTTC.

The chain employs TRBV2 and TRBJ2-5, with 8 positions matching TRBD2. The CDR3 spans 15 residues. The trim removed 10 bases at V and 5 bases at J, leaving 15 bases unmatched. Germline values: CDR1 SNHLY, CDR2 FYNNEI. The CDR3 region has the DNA TGTGCCACCACGAGGGAGGGGCGCGGGGGGGAGACCCAGTACTTC. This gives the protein CATTREGRGGETQYF. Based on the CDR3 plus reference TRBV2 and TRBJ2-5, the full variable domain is EPEVTQTPSHQVTQMGQEVILRCVPISNHLYFYWYRQILGQKVEFLVSFYNNEISEKSEIFDDQFSVERPDGSNFTLKIRSTKLEDSAMYFCATTREGRGGETQYFGPGTRLLVL.

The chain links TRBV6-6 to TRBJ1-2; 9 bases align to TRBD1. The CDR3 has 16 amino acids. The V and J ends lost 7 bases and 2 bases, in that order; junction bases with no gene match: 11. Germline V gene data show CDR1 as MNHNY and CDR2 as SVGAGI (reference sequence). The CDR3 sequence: CASTHKTGTGNYGYTF. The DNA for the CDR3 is TGTGCCAGCACCCATAAAACCGGGACAGGGAACTATGGCTACACCTTC.

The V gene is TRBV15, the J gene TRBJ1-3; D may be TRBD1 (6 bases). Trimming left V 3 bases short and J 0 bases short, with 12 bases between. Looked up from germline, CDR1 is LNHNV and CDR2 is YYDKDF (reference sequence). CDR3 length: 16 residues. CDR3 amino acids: CATSSGGASSGNTIYF. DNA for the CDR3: TGTGCCACCAGCAGTGGGGGGGCAAGCTCTGGAAACACCATATATTTT. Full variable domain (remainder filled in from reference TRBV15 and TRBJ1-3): DAMVIQNPRYQVTQFGKPVTLSCSQTLNHNVMYWYQQKSSQAPKLLFHYYDKDFNNEADTPDNFQSRRPNTSFCFLDIRSPGLGDTAMYLCATSSGGASSGNTIYFGEGSWLTVV.

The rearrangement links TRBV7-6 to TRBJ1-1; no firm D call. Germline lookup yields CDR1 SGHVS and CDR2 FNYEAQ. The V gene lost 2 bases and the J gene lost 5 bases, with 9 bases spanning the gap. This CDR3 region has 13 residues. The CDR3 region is CASSLYRETEAFF. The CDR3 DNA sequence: TGTGCCAGCAGCTTATATCGGGAAACTGAAGCTTTCTTT.

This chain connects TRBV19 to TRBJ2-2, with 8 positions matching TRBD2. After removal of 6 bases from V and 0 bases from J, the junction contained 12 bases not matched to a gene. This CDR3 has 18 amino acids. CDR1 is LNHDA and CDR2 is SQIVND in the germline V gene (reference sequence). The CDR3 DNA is TGTGCCAGTAGGACGGAGGCTTTAGCGGGGACGAACACCGGGGAGCTGTTTTTT. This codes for CASRTEALAGTNTGELFF.

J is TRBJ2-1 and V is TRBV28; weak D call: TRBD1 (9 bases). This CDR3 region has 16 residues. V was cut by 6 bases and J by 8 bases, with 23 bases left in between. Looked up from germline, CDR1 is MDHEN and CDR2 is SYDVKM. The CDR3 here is CASRSPGGDRDDEQFF. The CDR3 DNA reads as TGTGCCAGCAGATCGCCCGGGGGGGACAGGGACGATGAGCAGTTCTTC.

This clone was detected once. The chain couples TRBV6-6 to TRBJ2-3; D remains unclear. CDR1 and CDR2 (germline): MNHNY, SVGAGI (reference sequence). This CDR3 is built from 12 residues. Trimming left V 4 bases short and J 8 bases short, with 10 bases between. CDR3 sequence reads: CASSLVSGTQYF. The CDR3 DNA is TGTGCCAGCAGTTTAGTAAGTGGTACGCAGTATTTT.

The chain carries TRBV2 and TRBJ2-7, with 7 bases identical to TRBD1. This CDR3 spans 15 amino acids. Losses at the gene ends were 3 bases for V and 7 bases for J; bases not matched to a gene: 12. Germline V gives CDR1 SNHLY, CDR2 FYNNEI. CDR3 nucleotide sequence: TGTGCCAGCAGTGATCGGGGACAGAGGTCTCGGGAGCAGTACGTC. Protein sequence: CASSDRGQRSREQYV.

The CDR3 DNA is TGTGCCAGCAGGCAGGATCTAGCGGGGGGAAACACCATATATTTT. Its translation is CASRQDLAGGNTIYF. The gene calls are TRBV2 and TRBJ1-3; D is unresolved. Germline CDR1 and CDR2: SNHLY and FYNNEI. The CDR3 totals 15 residues. Trimming stripped 6 bases from V and 4 bases from J, with 16 bases between.

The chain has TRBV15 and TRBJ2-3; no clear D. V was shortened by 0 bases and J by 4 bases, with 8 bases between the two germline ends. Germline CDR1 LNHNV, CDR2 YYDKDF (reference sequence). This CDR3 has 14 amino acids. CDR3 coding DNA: TGTGCCACCAGCAGAGATAGAGCGCCAGATACGCAGTATTTT. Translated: CATSRDRAPDTQYF.

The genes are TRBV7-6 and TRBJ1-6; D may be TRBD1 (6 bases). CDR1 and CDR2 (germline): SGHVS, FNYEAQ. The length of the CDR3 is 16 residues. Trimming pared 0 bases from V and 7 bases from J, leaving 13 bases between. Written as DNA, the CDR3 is TGTGCCAGCAGCTTAGCATGGGGGGCTGCGAATTCACCCCTCCACTTT. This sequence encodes CASSLAWGAANSPLHF.